Listed here is a single TCR beta chain. The same CDR3 is also encoded by other DNA sequences in this sample. The germline V and J ends were trimmed by 0 bases and 9 bases, with 13 bases remaining between them. CDR1 is SGHRS and CDR2 is YFSETQ in the germline V gene. The CDR3 contains 15 residues. Clones were sequenced by immunoSEQ multiplex PCR, and TCRdb holds only the in-frame ones, with some missing. The sample shows fewer than 300,000 clones, over 75% of them seen only once. The data derive from a study of control samples from healthy donors and cancer patients. The source is a woman aged 55-69 years with lung cancer. V and J are TRBV5-1 and TRBJ1-6; D is unresolved. Sample: PBMCs. This CDR3 is CASSLAGVGRSPLHF. The CDR3 DNA is TGCGCCAGCAGCTTGGCGGGAGTAGGGCGTTCACCCCTCCACTTT.